This T cell receptor beta chain was profiled in a study of tumour-infiltrating T cells in Burkitt lymphoma. The length of the CDR3 is 14 residues. Germline CDR1 reads SNHLY; CDR2 reads FYNNEI. In the case of this clone: At one boundary the junction diverges from the germline segment, which might be a read error.

Some clones are missing from TCRdb's copy, which holds only in-frame ones; the method was immunoSEQ multiplex PCR. The sample shows around 48,000 clones, less than 35% of them seen only once. This clonotype originated in a human donor with Burkitt lymphoma. The V call is TRBV2, the J call TRBJ2-5, with 7 bases aligning to TRBD1. Sample: tumor tissue. The CDR3 coding sequence is TGTGCCAGCAGAGAAGGGGGCACCCAAGAGACCCAGTACTTC. This codes for CASREGGTQETQYF. Together with reference TRBV2 and TRBJ2-5, the CDR3 gives the full variable domain: EPEVTQTPSHQVTQMGQEVILRCVPISNHLYFYWYRQILGQKVEFLVSFYNNEISEKSEIFDDQFSVERPDGSNFTLKIRSTKLEDSAMYFCASREGGTQETQYFGPGTRLLVL.